This entry lists 12 T cell receptor beta chains sequenced from one sample in a study of radiation and T cells in renal cell carcinoma. The method was immunoSEQ multiplex PCR; TCRdb's version includes in-frame clones alone and lacks a portion of them. The sample consists of about 78,000 clones, 80% to 90% of them appearing once. Sample time point: blood 4 weeks post-SBRT, at nephrectomy. Treatment in this sample: 15 Gy SBRT to primary tumor, nephrectomy 4 weeks later. Source: blood, taken from a patient whose treatment included radiotherapy and nephrectomy. All receptors derive from a woman aged 70-85 years with renal cell carcinoma.

The chain uses TRBV11-3 and TRBJ2-2; possible D gene TRBD1, 6 bases. The CDR3 runs 15 residues. V lost 5 bases and J lost 0, with 10 bases in between. The V gene's germline CDR1 is SGHNT and CDR2 YENEEA. CDR3 in amino acids: CASSPGAANTGELFF. The CDR3 DNA reads TGTGCCAGCAGCCCAGGGGCGGCGAACACCGGGGAGCTGTTTTTT.

The V and J genes are TRBV7-2 and TRBJ2-7; 13 bases map to TRBD2. CDR1 is SGHTA, CDR2 FQGNSA, per germline. The CDR3 contains 16 residues. J lost 4 bases, V lost 5 bases, and 8 bases had no gene match. The CDR3 region has the DNA TGTGCCAGCAGCGTTACTAGCGGGGGGGCCGTTTACGAGCAGTACTTC. It encodes CASSVTSGGAVYEQYF.

This chain connects TRBV7-8 to TRBJ1-2, with D uncertain. The germline gives CDR1 SGHVS, CDR2 FQNEAQ. V was cut by 5 bases and J by 6 bases, with 7 bases left in between. The CDR3 has 11 amino acids. The DNA of the CDR3 is TGTGCCAGCAGCACCGCGGATGGCTACACCTTC. Protein product: CASSTADGYTF.

The V gene is TRBV28, the J gene TRBJ1-2, with D maybe TRBD1 (6 bases). The germline gives CDR1 MDHEN, CDR2 SYDVKM. V gave up 8 bases and J gave up 5 bases, with 15 bases separating them. The CDR3 consists of 13 residues. The CDR3 region has the DNA TGTGCCAGCGACACAGGGTATCGATATGGCTACACCTTC. Residues: CASDTGYRYGYTF.

The chain recombines TRBV4-2 with TRBJ1-1; D perhaps matches TRBD1 (5 bases). V was shortened by 0 bases and J by 2 bases, with 13 bases between the two germline ends. The germline V gene encodes CDR1 LGHNA and CDR2 YNFKEQ. CDR3 length equals 16 residues. CDR3 DNA: TGTGCCAGCAGCCAAGATATTGGGGGGAGTAACACTGAAGCTTTCTTT. Translating it yields CASSQDIGGSNTEAFF.

V is TRBV5-6 and J is TRBJ1-6; D is uncertain. This CDR3 is built from 15 residues. Deletions cut 0 bases from V and 6 bases from J, with 10 bases between. Per germline, CDR1 SGHDT and CDR2 YYEEEE. For the CDR3, the DNA is TGTGCCAGCAGCTTGGGAAAAGGGAGTAATTCACCCCTCCACTTT. Translated, it gives CASSLGKGSNSPLHF.

This chain uses TRBV5-1 with TRBJ2-7; D is perhaps TRBD2 (5 bases). V shed 3 bases and J shed 5 bases, with 15 bases lying between them. Germline-derived CDR1 and CDR2 are SGHRS and YFSETQ. This CDR3 spans 14 amino acids. Written as DNA, the CDR3 is TGCGCCAGCAGCTCGAGAGGGTTTGGCCACGAGCAGTACTTC. This translates into CASSSRGFGHEQYF.

The chain combines TRBV28 with TRBJ2-7, with D perhaps matching TRBD1 (6 bases). This CDR3 comprises 14 residues. Germline lookup yields CDR1 MDHEN and CDR2 SYDVKM. Trimming removed 6 bases at V and 3 bases at J, with 15 bases between. CDR3 residues: CASSQGGQFYEQYF. In DNA form, the CDR3 reads TGTGCCAGCAGCCAAGGGGGACAATTCTACGAGCAGTACTTC.

The chain recombines TRBV5-4 with TRBJ1-2; D uncertain. Between the trimmed V and J ends, which lost 0 bases and 8 bases, there was a span of 11 bases. The CDR3 has 13 amino acids. The germline CDR1 and CDR2 sequences are SGHNT and YYREEE (reference sequence). The DNA for the CDR3 is TGTGCCAGCAGCTTGGGCCCACTGGGAGGCTACACCTTC. This encodes CASSLGPLGGYTF. Supplemented by reference TRBV5-4 and TRBJ1-2, the full variable domain reads ETGVTQSPTHLIKTRGQQVTLRCSSQSGHNTVSWYQQALGQGPQFIFQYYREEENGRGNFPPRFSGLQFPNYSSELNVNALELDDSALYLCASSLGPLGGYTFGSGTRLTVV.

V usage is TRBV30 and J usage is TRBJ1-4, with a tentative D call TRBD1 (5 bases). CDR1 GTSNPN and CDR2 SVGIG come from the germline V gene (reference sequence). Trimming stripped 3 bases from V and 3 bases from J, with 8 bases between. The CDR3 contains 13 residues. CDR3 in DNA: TGTGCCTGGAGCGTGGGGGCTAATGAAAAACTGTTTTTT. Protein sequence: CAWSVGANEKLFF.

As DNA, the CDR3 is TGTGCCACCTCCTTCCTACTCGGGGCGGTGGGCGGCTACACCTTC. Translated, it gives CATSFLLGAVGGYTF. This chain links TRBV28 with TRBJ1-2, with D perhaps TRBD1 (5 bases). This CDR3 region has 15 residues. Germline loops: CDR1 MDHEN, CDR2 SYDVKM. The ends were cut back, 10 bases at V and 8 bases at J, with 26 bases in the middle.

The gene calls are TRBV29-1 and TRBJ1-4; TRBD1 aligns across 7 bases. Losses at the gene ends were 6 bases for V and 3 bases for J; bases not matched to a gene: 4. The length of the CDR3 is 13 residues. Per the germline V gene, CDR1 is SQVTM and CDR2 is ANQGSEA. CDR3: CSVAQGSNEKLFF. In DNA form, the CDR3 reads TGCAGCGTCGCACAGGGGTCTAATGAAAAACTGTTTTTT.